This T cell receptor beta chain is from a study of vaccination and CD4 T cells after COVID-19. Worth noting for this clonotype: What it binds is not known.

As to treatment: approximately 10-day PBMC culture with coronavirus spike peptide pools or control peptides (ViraFEST assay). Sequence data for DNA of cultured CD4+ T cells were generated by the Oncomine TCR Beta short-read assay. Genomic DNA extraction was carried out from cultured CD4+ T cells. One entry per CDR3 protein, called by TCRdb with MiXCR from the PCR reads. This sample has about 8,600 distinct CDR3 sequences, with under 35% found just once. Broader study findings: With convalescent patients, a median 86.3% of reactive clones emerged solely after vaccination.

Germline V gene sequence: CDR1 LNHDA, CDR2 SQIVND (reference sequence). Trimming took off 7 bases at V and 6 bases at J, with 18 bases between the two ends. The CDR3 is 14 residues long. The sample consisted of cultured CD4+ T cells from blood. The J gene is TRBJ1-1, the V gene TRBV19; a weak D match, TRBD1 (6 bases). The sequence derives from a human donor with COVID-19. The CDR3 region is CASNTLGGGAEAFF. CDR3 bases: TGTGCCAGTAATACCCTCGGGGGCGGTGCTGAAGCTTTCTTT.